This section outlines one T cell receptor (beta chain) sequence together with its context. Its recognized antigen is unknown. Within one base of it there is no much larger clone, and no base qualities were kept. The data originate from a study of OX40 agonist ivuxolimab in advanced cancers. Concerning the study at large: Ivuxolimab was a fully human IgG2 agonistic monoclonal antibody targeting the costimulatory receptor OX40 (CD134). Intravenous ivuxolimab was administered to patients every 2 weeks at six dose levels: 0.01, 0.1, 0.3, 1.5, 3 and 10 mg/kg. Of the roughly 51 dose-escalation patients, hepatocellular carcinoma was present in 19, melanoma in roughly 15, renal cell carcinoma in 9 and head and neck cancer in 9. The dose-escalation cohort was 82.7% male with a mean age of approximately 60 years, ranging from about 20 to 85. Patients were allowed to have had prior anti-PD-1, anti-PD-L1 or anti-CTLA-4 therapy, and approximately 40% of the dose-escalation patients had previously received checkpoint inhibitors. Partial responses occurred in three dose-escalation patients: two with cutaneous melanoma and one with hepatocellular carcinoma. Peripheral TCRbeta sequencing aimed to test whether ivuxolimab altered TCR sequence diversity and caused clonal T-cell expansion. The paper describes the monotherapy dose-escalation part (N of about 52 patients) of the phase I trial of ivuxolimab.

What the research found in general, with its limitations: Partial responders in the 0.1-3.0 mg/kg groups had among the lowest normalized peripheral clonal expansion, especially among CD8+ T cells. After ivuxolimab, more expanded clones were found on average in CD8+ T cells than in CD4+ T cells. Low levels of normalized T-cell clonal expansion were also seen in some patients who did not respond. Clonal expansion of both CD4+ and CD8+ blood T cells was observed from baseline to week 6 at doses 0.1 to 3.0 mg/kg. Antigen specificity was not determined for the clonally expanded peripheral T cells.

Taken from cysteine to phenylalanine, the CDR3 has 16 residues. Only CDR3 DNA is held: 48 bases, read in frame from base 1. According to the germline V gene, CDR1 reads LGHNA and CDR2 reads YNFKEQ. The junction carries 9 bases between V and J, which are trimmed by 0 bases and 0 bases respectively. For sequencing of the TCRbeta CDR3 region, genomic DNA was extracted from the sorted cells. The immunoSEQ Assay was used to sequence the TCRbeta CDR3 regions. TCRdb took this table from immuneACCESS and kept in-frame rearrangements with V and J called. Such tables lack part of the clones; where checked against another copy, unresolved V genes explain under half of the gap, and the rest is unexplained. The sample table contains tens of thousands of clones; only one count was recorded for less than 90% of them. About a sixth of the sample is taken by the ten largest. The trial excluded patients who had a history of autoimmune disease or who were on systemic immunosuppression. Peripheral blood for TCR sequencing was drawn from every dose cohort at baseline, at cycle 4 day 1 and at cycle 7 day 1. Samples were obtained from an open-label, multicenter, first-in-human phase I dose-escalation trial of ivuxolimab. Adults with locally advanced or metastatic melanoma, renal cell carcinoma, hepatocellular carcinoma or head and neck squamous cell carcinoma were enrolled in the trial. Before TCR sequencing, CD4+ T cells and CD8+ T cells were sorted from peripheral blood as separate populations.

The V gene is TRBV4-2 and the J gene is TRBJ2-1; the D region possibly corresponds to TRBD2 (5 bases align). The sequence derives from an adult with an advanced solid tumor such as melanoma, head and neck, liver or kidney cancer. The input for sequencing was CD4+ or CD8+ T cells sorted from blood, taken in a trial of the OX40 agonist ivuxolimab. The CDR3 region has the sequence CASSQDIASSYNEQFF. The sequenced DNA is TGTGCCAGCAGCCAAGATATAGCGAGCTCCTACAATGAGCAGTTCTTC.